This entry is about one TCR beta chain. The antigen is unknown. Each CDR3 protein gets one entry after TCRdb re-called the 5' RACE reads with MiXCR. The sample lists around 350,000 distinct CDR3 sequences, around a tenth occurring once. This specimen belongs to a study of T cells after yellow fever vaccination. Study observations and caveats: Of the clonotypes, a small share occurred in both CD4 and CD8 compartments.

Trimming at V came to 6 bases and at J to 9 bases, leaving 7 bases not matched to a gene. Germline V gives CDR1 SEHNR, CDR2 FQNEAQ (reference sequence). The CDR3 sequence is 15 residues long. The TCR sequence derives from a man between 18 and 35 years old who received the YFV17D yellow fever vaccine. The chain employs TRBV7-9 and TRBJ1-6; 11 nucleotides line up with TRBD1. The sample here was PBMCs, taken on the day of the first yellow fever vaccination. In DNA form, the CDR3 reads TGTGCCAGCAGTTTCGGAGGGACAGGGGGTTCACCCCTCCACTTT. Its protein product is CASSFGGTGGSPLHF.